A selection of T cell receptor beta chains follows, all from one sample in a study of T cell responses to AZD1222 COVID-19 vaccine. Libraries were prepared by immunoSEQ multiplex PCR; TCRdb keeps only in-frame clonotypes and omits some of them. The table records 150,000 or so clones, 85% to 95% of them present only once. Source: peripheral blood, taken on day 0 of AZD1222 vaccination. The origin of the receptors is an adult in good health. CDR3s include the opening cysteine and the closing phenylalanine or tryptophan. A D gene is named only where the DNA matches it firmly. Clone size is not always given. Where it is, it says once, few, many or a class for expanded clones.

abundance: -; d_gene: -; v_gene: TRBV12-3/TRBV12-4; j_gene: TRBJ1-2; CDR3nt: TGTGCCAGCAGTTTAACCGTAAACTATGGCTACACCTTC; CDR3aa: CASSLTVNYGYTF
abundance: -; d_gene: -; v_gene: TRBV6-6; j_gene: TRBJ1-5; CDR3nt: TGTGCCAGCACCACGGGTAGGGGATGGAATCAGCCCCAGCATTTT; CDR3aa: CASTTGRGWNQPQHF
abundance: -; d_gene: TRBD2; v_gene: TRBV6-4; j_gene: TRBJ2-7; CDR3nt: TGTGCCAGGCCCTCTAGCGGGAGCTCCTACGAGCAGTACTTC; CDR3aa: CARPSSGSSYEQYF
abundance: few; d_gene: TRBD2; v_gene: TRBV29-1; j_gene: TRBJ2-3; CDR3nt: TGCAGCGTTGAAGGCATGGCGGGAGAGCTAGATACGCAGTATTTT; CDR3aa: CSVEGMAGELDTQYF
abundance: -; d_gene: -; v_gene: TRBV19; j_gene: TRBJ1-5; CDR3nt: TGTGCCAGTAGTACACAGGGTTACAATCAGCCCCAGCATTTT; CDR3aa: CASSTQGYNQPQHF
abundance: -; d_gene: -; v_gene: TRBV9; j_gene: TRBJ1-1; CDR3nt: TGTGCCAGCACCGAGGGAGGTGGGGGCACTGAAGCTTTCTTT; CDR3aa: CASTEGGGGTEAFF
abundance: -; d_gene: -; v_gene: TRBV7-9; j_gene: TRBJ1-5; CDR3nt: TGTGCCAGCAGCCCCGGTGGGGGCAATCAGCCCCAGCATTTT; CDR3aa: CASSPGGGNQPQHF
abundance: -; d_gene: -; v_gene: TRBV11-1; j_gene: TRBJ2-7; CDR3nt: TGTGCCAGCAGCTACCCCAGGGGCGAGCAGTACTTC; CDR3aa: CASSYPRGEQYF
abundance: -; d_gene: -; v_gene: TRBV3-1/TRBV3-2; j_gene: TRBJ2-2; CDR3nt: TGTGCCAGCAGCCCAGACGCCACCGGGGAGCTGTTTTTT; CDR3aa: CASSPDATGELFF
abundance: -; d_gene: TRBD1; v_gene: TRBV5-1; j_gene: TRBJ2-2; CDR3nt: TGCGCCAGCAGCCTCCCGACAGGGGAAGTCGGGGAGCTGTTTTTT; CDR3aa: CASSLPTGEVGELFF
abundance: -; d_gene: -; v_gene: TRBV28; j_gene: TRBJ1-4; CDR3nt: TGTGCCAGCAGTTTACGGGCCCCTGGGGGGGGAAAACTGTTTTTT; CDR3aa: CASSLRAPGGGKLFF
abundance: few; d_gene: TRBD1; v_gene: TRBV6-5; j_gene: TRBJ2-4; CDR3nt: TGTGCCAGCAGTCCCCGGGACAGGGGGGAAAACATTCAGTACTTC; CDR3aa: CASSPRDRGENIQYF
abundance: -; d_gene: -; v_gene: TRBV11-2; j_gene: TRBJ1-1; CDR3nt: TGTGCCAGCAGCTCGCTGAGGGGAAGGAACACTGAAGCTTTCTTT; CDR3aa: CASSSLRGRNTEAFF
abundance: -; d_gene: TRBD2; v_gene: TRBV19; j_gene: TRBJ2-1; CDR3nt: TGTGCCAGTAGTATAGATCGGACTAGCGGACTAAAGAGCTCCTACAATGAGCAGTTCTTC; CDR3aa: CASSIDRTSGLKSSYNEQFF
abundance: -; d_gene: -; v_gene: TRBV6-5; j_gene: TRBJ1-6; CDR3nt: TGTGCCAGCAGTTACTTCTATAATTCACCCCTCCACTTT; CDR3aa: CASSYFYNSPLHF
abundance: -; d_gene: -; v_gene: TRBV28; j_gene: TRBJ1-1; CDR3nt: TGTGCCAGCAGTTTCCCCAACTTGGCGGGAACTGAAGCTTTCTTT; CDR3aa: CASSFPNLAGTEAFF
abundance: -; d_gene: -; v_gene: TRBV6-2/TRBV6-3; j_gene: TRBJ1-5; CDR3nt: TGTGCCAGCAGTTATTATAGCAATCAGCCCCAGCATTTT; CDR3aa: CASSYYSNQPQHF
abundance: -; d_gene: -; v_gene: TRBV3-1/TRBV3-2; j_gene: TRBJ1-1; CDR3nt: TGTGCCAGCAGCCAAGGTGTGGCTGAAGCTTTCTTT; CDR3aa: CASSQGVAEAFF
abundance: -; d_gene: -; v_gene: TRBV4-1; j_gene: TRBJ2-5; CDR3nt: TGCGCCAGCAGCCAAGCCCTAGCGGAGACCCAGTACTTC; CDR3aa: CASSQALAETQYF
abundance: -; d_gene: TRBD1; v_gene: TRBV5-8; j_gene: TRBJ1-5; CDR3nt: TGTGCCAGCAGCTTGGGGACAGGGTATCAGCCCCAGCATTTT; CDR3aa: CASSLGTGYQPQHF